This T cell receptor (beta chain) comes out of a study of breast tumors, draining lymph nodes, adjacent tissues. Ten or more counts support this clonotype. Its cognate antigen is unknown. Axillary draining lymph nodes of breast cancer patients supplied the node samples. The length of the CDR3 is 16 residues. The germline V gene encodes CDR1 SGHRS and CDR2 YFSETQ. V gave up 0 bases and J gave up 3 bases, with 10 bases separating them. Regarding the study as a whole: Compared with basal-like, luminal-like tumors shared significantly more repertoire with nontumor tissue.

MiXCR was run by TCRdb on the multiplex PCR reads, yielding one entry per CDR3 protein. The sample includes around 150,000 distinct CDR3 sequences, 20% to 25% of them seen just once. The receptor was derived from a female donor with breast cancer. Some clones in this sample may be carry-over from other donors' samples. V is TRBV5-1 and J is TRBJ2-6, with D possibly matching TRBD2 (6 bases). The sequenced sample consisted of axillary lymph node tissue. The CDR3 coding sequence is TGCGCCAGCAGCTTGGGGGGGGTAGGTGGGGCCAACGTCCTGACTTTC. Its translation: CASSLGGVGGANVLTF.